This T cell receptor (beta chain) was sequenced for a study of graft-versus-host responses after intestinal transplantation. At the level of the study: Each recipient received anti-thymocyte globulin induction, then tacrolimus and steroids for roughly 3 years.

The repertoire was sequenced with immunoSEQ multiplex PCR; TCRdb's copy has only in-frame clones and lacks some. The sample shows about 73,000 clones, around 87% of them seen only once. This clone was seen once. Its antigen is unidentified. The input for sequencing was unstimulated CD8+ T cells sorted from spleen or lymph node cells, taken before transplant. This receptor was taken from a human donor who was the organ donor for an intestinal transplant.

As DNA, the CDR3 is TGTGCCAGCAGCCCCCGTGGAGTAGACAGTCCTTATAGCACAGATACGCAGTATTTT. It encodes CASSPRGVDSPYSTDTQYF. J is TRBJ2-3 and V is TRBV5-4; weak D call: TRBD1 (5 bases). This CDR3 is 19 amino acids long. Germline-derived CDR1 and CDR2 are SGHNT and YYREEE (reference sequence). V was clipped by 4 bases and J by 0 bases, with 24 bases between them. The full variable domain, its missing parts supplied by reference TRBV5-4 and TRBJ2-3, is ETGVTQSPTHLIKTRGQQVTLRCSSQSGHNTVSWYQQALGQGPQFIFQYYREEENGRGNFPPRFSGLQFPNYSSELNVNALELDDSALYLCASSPRGVDSPYSTDTQYFGPGTRLTVL.